This T cell receptor (beta chain) was identified in a study of blood T cell repertoires in COVID-19. In the authors' workflow: The authors estimated nucleated cell counts from reference gene primer amplification. Generated by immunoSEQ multiplex PCR, the TCRdb table keeps only in-frame clones and is missing some. That table gives V, J and clone size, and the DNA gave D and trimming. The sample holds around 70,000 clones, roughly 81% seen once. The receptor's source is a woman aged 70-85 years with acute or convalescent COVID-19. Sequencing input: peripheral blood.

The CDR3 DNA reads TGTGCCAGCTCACCAGGGGACAGGGATTGGCGAAATCAGCCCCAGCATTTT. Protein product: CASSPGDRDWRNQPQHF. J is TRBJ1-5 and V is TRBV18, with 9 bases fitting TRBD1. Germline CDR1 is KGHSH and CDR2 is LQKENI. CDR3 length equals 17 residues. V trimming: 2 bases; J trimming: 4 bases; junction bases outside the gene matches: 9.